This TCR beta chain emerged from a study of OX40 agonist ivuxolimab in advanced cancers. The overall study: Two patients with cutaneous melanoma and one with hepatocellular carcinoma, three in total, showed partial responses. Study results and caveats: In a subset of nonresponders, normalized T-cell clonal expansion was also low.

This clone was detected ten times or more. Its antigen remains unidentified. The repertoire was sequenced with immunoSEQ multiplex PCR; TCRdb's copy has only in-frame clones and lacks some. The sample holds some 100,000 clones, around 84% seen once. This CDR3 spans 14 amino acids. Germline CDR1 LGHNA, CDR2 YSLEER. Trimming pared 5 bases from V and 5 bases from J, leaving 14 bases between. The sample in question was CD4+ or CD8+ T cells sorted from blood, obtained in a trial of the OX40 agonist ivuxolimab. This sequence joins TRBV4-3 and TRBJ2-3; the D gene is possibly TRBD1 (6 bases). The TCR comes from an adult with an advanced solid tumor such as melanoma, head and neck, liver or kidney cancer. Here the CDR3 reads CASSSDTGKDTQYF. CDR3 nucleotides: TGCGCCAGCAGCTCGGACACAGGGAAAGATACGCAGTATTTT.